The next 19 T cell receptor beta chains were all read from a single sample in a study of blood T cell repertoires in COVID-19. Sequenced by immunoSEQ multiplex PCR; TCRdb stores in-frame clones only, minus some. The data hold 100,000 or so clones, with roughly 84% observed a single time. Sequenced input: peripheral blood. These receptors all stem from a human donor in a cohort sampled during active COVID-19.

The rearrangement uses TRBV14 and TRBJ2-1; D is uncertain. This CDR3 has 14 residues. Germline V gives CDR1 SGHDN, CDR2 FVKESK. Deletions cut 0 bases from V and 7 bases from J, with 10 bases between. The CDR3 here is CASSQDRVLNEQFF. CDR3 coding DNA: TGTGCCAGCAGCCAAGATCGAGTACTAAATGAGCAGTTCTTC.

The chain combines TRBV28 with TRBJ2-1; 15 nucleotides agree with TRBD2. The CDR3 has 14 residues. Germline-derived CDR1 and CDR2 are MDHEN and SYDVKM. V dropped 6 bases and J dropped 9; count of bases not matched to a gene: 3. This CDR3 reads CASSKGLAGGEQFF. The CDR3 coding sequence is TGTGCCAGCAGCAAGGGACTAGCGGGGGGTGAGCAGTTCTTC.

The chain is built from TRBV6-7 and TRBJ2-1; 8 nucleotides line up with TRBD1. TRBV6-7 carries the ORF label, with uncertain function. The CDR3 loop spans 16 amino acids. The V segment lost 6 bases and the J segment 5 bases; nucleotides outside the gene matches: 12. CDR3 sequence reads: CASSTPGQGIHNEQFF. For the CDR3, the DNA is TGTGCCAGCAGCACTCCAGGACAGGGTATCCACAATGAGCAGTTCTTC.

The chain combines TRBV10-2 with TRBJ2-2, with TRBD2 identical over 12 bases. The ends lost 6 bases at V and 4 bases at J; junction bases unmatched: 3. Germline V gives CDR1 WSHSY, CDR2 SAAADI. CDR3 length: 15 amino acids. CDR3 sequence reads: CASRTSGGLTGELFF. In DNA form, the CDR3 reads TGCGCCAGCAGGACTAGCGGGGGCCTCACCGGGGAGCTGTTTTTT.

The gene calls are TRBV4-1 and TRBJ2-7; D possibly corresponds to TRBD1 (6 bases). The CDR3 is 16 residues long. Germline lookup yields CDR1 MGHRA and CDR2 YSYEKL. V was pared by 4 bases and J by 1 base, with 17 bases between. CDR3 DNA sequence: TGCGCCAGCAGCCGGGGGCCCGGGACGGCTTCCTACGAGCAGTACTTC. Residues: CASSRGPGTASYEQYF.

The chain uses TRBV12-3 or TRBV12-4 and TRBJ1-1, with D uncertain. Deletions cut 4 bases from V and 6 bases from J, with 12 bases between. This CDR3 spans 13 amino acids. DNA of the CDR3: TGTGCCAGCAGTTCTTTATGGGAGGCTGAAGCTTTCTTT. Protein product: CASSSLWEAEAFF.

The CDR3 reads CASSPHRDYTDTQYF. CDR3 sequence (DNA): TGTGCCAGCAGCCCGCACCGGGACTACACAGATACGCAGTATTTT. V and J are TRBV3-1 (or the pseudogene TRBV3-2) and TRBJ2-3, with 7 bases lining up with TRBD2. The CDR3 has 15 amino acids. V lost 4 bases, J lost 2 bases, and 6 bases stayed unmatched. Germline CDR1 reads LGHDT; CDR2 reads YNNKEL (reference sequence).

The chain couples TRBV4-3 to TRBJ1-2; D gene uncertain. Trimming pared 0 bases from V and 4 bases from J, leaving 12 bases between. The CDR3 length is 15 residues. CDR1 is LGHNA and CDR2 is YSLEER in the germline V gene. The CDR3 spells CASSQDLARRYGYTF. In DNA form, the CDR3 reads TGCGCCAGCAGCCAAGATCTAGCCAGACGCTATGGCTACACCTTC.

The V call is TRBV5-1, the J call TRBJ2-2; D is perhaps TRBD2 (5 bases). V gave up 5 bases and J gave up 0 bases, with 11 bases separating them. Germline assignment: CDR1 SGHRS and CDR2 YFSETQ. This CDR3 region has 15 residues. In nucleotides, the CDR3 is TGCGCCAGCAGTGGGAGCTTATCGAACACCGGGGAGCTGTTTTTT. Its protein is CASSGSLSNTGELFF.

This chain joins TRBV11-3 and TRBJ2-5; D not resolved. V was trimmed by 5 bases and J by 3 bases, leaving 10 bases between them. The CDR3 is made up of 13 amino acids. CDR1 and CDR2 from the germline V gene are SGHNT and YENEEA. The chain's CDR3 is CASSDRREETQYF. The CDR3 DNA sequence: TGTGCCAGCAGCGACCGACGGGAAGAGACCCAGTACTTC.

The genes are TRBV6-2 or TRBV6-3 and TRBJ2-1; D unclear. This CDR3 has 16 residues. In germline, CDR1 is MNHEY, CDR2 SVGEGT. The V and J ends lost 6 bases and 0 bases respectively, with 15 bases between them. CDR3 amino acids: CASSHGSLGSYNEQFF. The DNA of the CDR3 is TGTGCCAGCAGCCACGGGTCATTGGGCTCCTACAATGAGCAGTTCTTC.

The chain recombines TRBV18 with TRBJ2-2, with 7 positions matching TRBD1. Per the germline V gene, CDR1 is KGHSH and CDR2 is LQKENI. Germline trimming cut 6 bases from V and 2 bases from J; bases unmatched to any gene: 3. The CDR3 totals 14 residues. The CDR3 bases are TGTGCCAGCTCCGACAGGGTTAACACCGGGGAGCTGTTTTTT. Amino acids: CASSDRVNTGELFF.

The chain employs TRBV7-2 and TRBJ2-7; no definite D call. V was pared by 2 bases and J by 4 bases, with 6 bases between. This CDR3 spans 12 amino acids. Germline CDR1 and CDR2: SGHTA and FQGNSA. This chain's CDR3 is CASSLLGYEQYF. In DNA, the CDR3 is TGTGCCAGCAGCTTACTCGGGTACGAGCAGTACTTC.

V and J are TRBV5-6 and TRBJ2-1; D is uncertain. Germline CDR1 is SGHDT and CDR2 is YYEEEE. The CDR3 contains 13 residues. Trimming removed 4 bases at V and 9 bases at J, with 14 bases between. The CDR3 spells CASSIYARPEQFF. CDR3 DNA: TGTGCCAGCAGCATCTATGCTAGACCTGAGCAGTTCTTC. The variable domain in full, with the rest retrieved from reference TRBV5-6 and TRBJ2-1, is DAGVTQSPTHLIKTRGQQVTLRCSPKSGHDTVSWYQQALGQGPQFIFQYYEEEERQRGNFPDRFSGHQFPNYSSELNVNALLLGDSALYLCASSIYARPEQFFGPGTRLTVL.

This chain connects TRBV12-3 or TRBV12-4 to TRBJ1-2; TRBD1 aligns across 7 bases. This CDR3 region has 13 residues. J gave up 8 bases and V 6 bases, and 9 bases lay outside the gene matches. The CDR3 sequence: CASRYTGVGGYTF. CDR3 bases: TGTGCCAGCAGGTATACAGGGGTCGGAGGCTACACCTTC.

The chain carries TRBV6-5 and TRBJ1-5; 7 bases fit TRBD1. V lost 7 bases to trimming and J lost 13 bases; unmatched junction nucleotides: 7. From germline, CDR1 is MNHEY and CDR2 SVGAGI. The CDR3 spans 11 residues. CDR3 nucleotide sequence: TGTGCCAGCACTCGGGGGGGACAGCAGCATTTT. This translates into CASTRGGQQHF.

The J gene is TRBJ2-7, the V gene TRBV6-2 or TRBV6-3, with a possible D match to TRBD2 (6 bases). The CDR3 contains 14 residues. Germline V gene data show CDR1 as MNHEY and CDR2 as SVGEGT. Deletions cut 6 bases from V and 1 base from J, with 13 bases between. DNA for the CDR3: TGTGCCAGCAGCCGACTAGGGTTATCCTACGAGCAGTACTTC. It yields the protein CASSRLGLSYEQYF.

The chain links TRBV21-1 to TRBJ2-3; whether TRBD2, the table's D call, matches the DNA was not checked. TRBV21-1 constitutes a pseudogene. This CDR3 contains 15 residues. For the CDR3, the DNA is TGTGCCAGCATCAGACTAGTTGTTGGCACAGATACGCAGTATTTT. Protein: CASIRLVVGTDTQYF.

V and J are TRBV7-2 and TRBJ2-1; 9 nucleotides match TRBD2. CDR3 length: 16 amino acids. With V trimmed by 1 base and J by 1 base, 2 bases remained unmatched. Germline-derived CDR1 and CDR2 are SGHTA and FQGNSA. The CDR3 loop is CASSLVLAGSYNEQFF. The CDR3 nucleotides are TGTGCCAGCAGCTTAGTGCTAGCGGGGTCCTACAATGAGCAGTTCTTC.